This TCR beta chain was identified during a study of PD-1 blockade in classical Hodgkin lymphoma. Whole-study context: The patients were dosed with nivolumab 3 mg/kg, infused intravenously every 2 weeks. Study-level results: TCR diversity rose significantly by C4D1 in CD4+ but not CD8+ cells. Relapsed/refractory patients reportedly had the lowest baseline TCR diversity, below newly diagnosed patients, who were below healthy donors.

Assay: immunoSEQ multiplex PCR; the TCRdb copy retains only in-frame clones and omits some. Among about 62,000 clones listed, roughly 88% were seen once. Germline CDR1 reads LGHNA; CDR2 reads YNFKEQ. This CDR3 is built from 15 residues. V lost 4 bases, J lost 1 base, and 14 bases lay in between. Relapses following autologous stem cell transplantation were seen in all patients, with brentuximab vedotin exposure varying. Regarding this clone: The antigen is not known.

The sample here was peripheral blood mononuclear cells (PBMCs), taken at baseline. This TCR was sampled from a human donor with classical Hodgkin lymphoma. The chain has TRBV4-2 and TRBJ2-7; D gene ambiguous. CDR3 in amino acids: CASSPMRLSSYEQYF. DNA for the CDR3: TGTGCCAGCAGCCCCATGAGACTGAGTTCCTACGAGCAGTACTTC.